This T cell receptor (beta chain) was captured by sequencing in a study of T cells in narcolepsy. Findings and caveats of the study: Same-patient CSF and blood CD4+ T cell clonotypes included HCRT-specific and TRIB2-specific autoreactive ones. Blood of same and different patients, but not healthy controls, reportedly held recurring autoreactive clonotypes.

Measured with immunoSEQ multiplex PCR; TCRdb has only the in-frame clones, and not every one. The data show 15,000 to 20,000 clones, with about nine tenths seen just once and approximately 0.7% held by the top ten. Looked up from germline, CDR1 is MGHRA and CDR2 is YSYEKL. The CDR3 totals 17 residues. V lost 0 bases and J lost 6, with 17 bases in between. Remarks on this clone: What it binds is not known.

The sample consisted of memory (CD45RA-) CD4+ T cells from blood. The gene calls are TRBV4-1 and TRBJ2-2; D not resolved. The receptor's source is a human donor in good health. CDR3 in DNA: TGCGCCAGCAGCCAAGAGCGCAGCTCGTATTTCCCCGGGGAGCTGTTTTTT. It is translated as CASSQERSSYFPGELFF.